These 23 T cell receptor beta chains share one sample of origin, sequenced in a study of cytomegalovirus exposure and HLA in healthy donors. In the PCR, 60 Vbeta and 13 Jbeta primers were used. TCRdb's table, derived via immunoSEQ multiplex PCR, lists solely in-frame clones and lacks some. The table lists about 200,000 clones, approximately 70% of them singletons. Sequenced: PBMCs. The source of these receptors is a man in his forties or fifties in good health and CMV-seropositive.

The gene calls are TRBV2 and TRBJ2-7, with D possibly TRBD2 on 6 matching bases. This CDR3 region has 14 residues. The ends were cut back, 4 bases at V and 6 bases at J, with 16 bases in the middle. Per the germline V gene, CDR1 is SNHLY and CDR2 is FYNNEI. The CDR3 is CASSGTRAGGEQYF. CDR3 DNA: TGTGCCAGCAGTGGCACCAGGGCCGGGGGCGAGCAGTACTTC.

CDR3 bases: TGTGCCAGCAGCTTAGGTGGCGGGGGGGCCCGGGATACGCAGTATTTT. This codes for CASSLGGGGARDTQYF. J is TRBJ2-3 and V is TRBV11-2, with 9 bases matching TRBD2. The CDR3 covers 16 residues. The V segment lost 1 base and the J segment 6 bases; nucleotides outside the gene matches: 8. The germline CDR1 and CDR2 sequences are SGHAT and FQNNGV.

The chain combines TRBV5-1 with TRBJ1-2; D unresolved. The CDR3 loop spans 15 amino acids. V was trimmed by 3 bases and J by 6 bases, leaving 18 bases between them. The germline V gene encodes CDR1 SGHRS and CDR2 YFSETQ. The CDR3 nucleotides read TGCGCCAGCAGCTGGACGGGAGGGTTTGTCGATGGCTACACCTTC. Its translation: CASSWTGGFVDGYTF.

This CDR3 is CASSLVGRVTGGYTF. The CDR3, as DNA: TGTGCCAGCAGCTTGGTGGGCAGGGTCACCGGTGGCTACACCTTC. The chain is built from TRBV5-6 and TRBJ1-2, with D tentatively TRBD1 (5 bases). Trimming stripped 0 bases from V and 7 bases from J, with 16 bases between. The V gene's germline CDR1 is SGHDT and CDR2 YYEEEE. The CDR3 has 15 amino acids.

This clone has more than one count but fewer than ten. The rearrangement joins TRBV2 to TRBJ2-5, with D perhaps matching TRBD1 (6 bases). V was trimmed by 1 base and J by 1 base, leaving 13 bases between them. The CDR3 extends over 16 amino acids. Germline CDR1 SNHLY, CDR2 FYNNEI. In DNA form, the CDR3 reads TGTGCCAGCAGTGAAGAGGTCAGGGGTTCCCAAGAGACCCAGTACTTC. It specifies CASSEEVRGSQETQYF.

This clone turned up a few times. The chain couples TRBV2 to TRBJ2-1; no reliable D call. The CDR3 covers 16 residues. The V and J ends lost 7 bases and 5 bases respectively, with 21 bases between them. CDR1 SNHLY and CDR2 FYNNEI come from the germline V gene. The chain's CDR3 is CASTLSPLFRDNEQFF. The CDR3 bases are TGTGCCAGCACCCTCTCCCCTCTCTTTCGGGACAATGAGCAGTTCTTC.

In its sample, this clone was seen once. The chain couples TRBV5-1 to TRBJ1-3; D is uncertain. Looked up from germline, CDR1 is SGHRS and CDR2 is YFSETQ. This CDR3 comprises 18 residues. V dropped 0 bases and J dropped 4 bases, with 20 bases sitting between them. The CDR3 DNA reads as TGCGCCAGCAGCTTGGACGGGGTGGGCTATCTGTCCGGAAACACCATATATTTT. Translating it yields CASSLDGVGYLSGNTIYF. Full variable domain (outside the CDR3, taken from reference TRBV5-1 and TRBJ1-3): KAGVTQTPRYLIKTRGQQVTLSCSPISGHRSVSWYQQTPGQGLQFLFEYFSETQRNKGNFPGRFSGRQFSNSRSEMNVSTLELGDSALYLCASSLDGVGYLSGNTIYFGEGSWLTVV.

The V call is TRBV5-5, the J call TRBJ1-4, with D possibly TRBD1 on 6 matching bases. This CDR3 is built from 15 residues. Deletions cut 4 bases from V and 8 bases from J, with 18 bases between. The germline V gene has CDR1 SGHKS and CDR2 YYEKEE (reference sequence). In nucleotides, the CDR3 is TGTGCCAGCAGCCCCTCACAGGGTCCTCAGGAAAAACTGTTTTTT. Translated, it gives CASSPSQGPQEKLFF.

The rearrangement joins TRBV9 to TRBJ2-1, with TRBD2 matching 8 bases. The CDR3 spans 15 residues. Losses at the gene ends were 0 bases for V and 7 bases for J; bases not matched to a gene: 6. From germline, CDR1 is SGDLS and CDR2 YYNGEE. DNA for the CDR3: TGTGCCAGCAGCGTAGGACTAGCGAAGAGTAATGAGCAGTTCTTC. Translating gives CASSVGLAKSNEQFF.

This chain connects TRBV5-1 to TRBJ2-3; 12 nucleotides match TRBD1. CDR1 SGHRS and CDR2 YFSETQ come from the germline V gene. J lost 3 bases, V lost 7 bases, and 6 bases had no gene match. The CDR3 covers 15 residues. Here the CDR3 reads CASGGTGGETDTQYF. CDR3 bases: TGCGCCAGCGGGGGGACAGGGGGCGAAACAGATACGCAGTATTTT.

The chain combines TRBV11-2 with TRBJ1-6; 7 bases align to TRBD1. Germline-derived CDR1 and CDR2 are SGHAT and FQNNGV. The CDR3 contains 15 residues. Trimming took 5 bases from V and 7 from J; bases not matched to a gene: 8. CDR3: CASSPTGTANSPLHF. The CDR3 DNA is TGTGCCAGCAGCCCCACCGGGACAGCAAATTCACCCCTCCACTTT.

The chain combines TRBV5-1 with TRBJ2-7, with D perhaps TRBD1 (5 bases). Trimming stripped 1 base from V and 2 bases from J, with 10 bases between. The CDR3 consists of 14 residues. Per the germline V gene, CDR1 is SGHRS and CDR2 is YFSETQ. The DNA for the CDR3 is TGCGCCAGCAGCTTGACACAGGATCCCTACGAGCAGTACTTC. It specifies CASSLTQDPYEQYF.

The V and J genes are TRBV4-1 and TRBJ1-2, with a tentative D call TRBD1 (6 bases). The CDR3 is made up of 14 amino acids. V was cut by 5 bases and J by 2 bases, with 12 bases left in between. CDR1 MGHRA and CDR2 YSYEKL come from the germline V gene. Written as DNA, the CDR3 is TGCGCCAGCAGCGAACCCAGGGGAAACTATGGCTACACCTTC. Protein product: CASSEPRGNYGYTF.

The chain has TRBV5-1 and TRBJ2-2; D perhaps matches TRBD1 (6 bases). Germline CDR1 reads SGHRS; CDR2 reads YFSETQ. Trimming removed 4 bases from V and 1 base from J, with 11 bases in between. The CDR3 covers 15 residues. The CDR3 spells CASSPRGGNTGELFF. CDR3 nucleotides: TGCGCCAGCAGCCCTCGAGGGGGGAACACCGGGGAGCTGTTTTTT.

The CDR3 here is CASSVGTANSRSAFF. In DNA, the CDR3 is TGTGCCAGCAGCGTAGGGACAGCCAACTCGAGATCAGCTTTCTTT. This sequence joins TRBV7-9 and TRBJ1-1; 7 bases fit TRBD1. Looked up from germline, CDR1 is SEHNR and CDR2 is FQNEAQ (reference sequence). This CDR3 is built from 15 residues. V shed 5 bases, J shed 10 bases, and the junction held 16 bases outside the gene matches. The entire variable domain, with the rest obtained from reference TRBV7-9 and TRBJ1-1, is as follows: DTGVSQNPRHKITKRGQNVTFRCDPISEHNRLYWYRQTLGQGPEFLTYFQNEAQLEKSRLLSDRFSAERPKGSFSTLEIQRTEQGDSAMYLCASSVGTANSRSAFFGQGTRLTVV.

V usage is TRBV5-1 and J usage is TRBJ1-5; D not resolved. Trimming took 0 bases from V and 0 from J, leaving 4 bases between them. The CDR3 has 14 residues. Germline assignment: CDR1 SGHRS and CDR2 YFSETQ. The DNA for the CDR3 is TGCGCCAGCAGCTTGGACTTTAGCAATCAGCCCCAGCATTTT. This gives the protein CASSLDFSNQPQHF.

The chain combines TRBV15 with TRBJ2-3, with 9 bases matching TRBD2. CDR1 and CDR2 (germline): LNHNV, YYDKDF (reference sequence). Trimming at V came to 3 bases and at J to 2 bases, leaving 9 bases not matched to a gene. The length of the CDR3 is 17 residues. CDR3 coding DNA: TGTGCCACCAGCAGCGAGGGTAGCGGGGGATTCACAGATACGCAGTATTTT. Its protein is CATSSEGSGGFTDTQYF.

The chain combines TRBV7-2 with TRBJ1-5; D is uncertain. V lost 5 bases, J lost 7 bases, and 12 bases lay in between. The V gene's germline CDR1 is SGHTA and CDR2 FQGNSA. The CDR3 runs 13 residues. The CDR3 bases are TGTGCCAGCAGCCCTTGGGAGAGACAGCCCCAGCATTTT. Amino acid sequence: CASSPWERQPQHF.

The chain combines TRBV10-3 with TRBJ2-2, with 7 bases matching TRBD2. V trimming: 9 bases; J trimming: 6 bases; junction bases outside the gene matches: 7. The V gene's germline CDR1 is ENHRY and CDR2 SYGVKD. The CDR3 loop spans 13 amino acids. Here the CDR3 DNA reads TGTGCCATAACCCCGGCGGGAGCCGGGGAGCTGTTTTTT. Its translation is CAITPAGAGELFF.

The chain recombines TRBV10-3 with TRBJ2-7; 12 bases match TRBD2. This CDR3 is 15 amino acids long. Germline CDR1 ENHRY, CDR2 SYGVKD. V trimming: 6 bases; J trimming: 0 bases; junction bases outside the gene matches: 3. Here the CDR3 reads CAIRTTSGGSYEQYF. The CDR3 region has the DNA TGTGCCATCAGAACGACTAGCGGGGGCTCCTACGAGCAGTACTTC.

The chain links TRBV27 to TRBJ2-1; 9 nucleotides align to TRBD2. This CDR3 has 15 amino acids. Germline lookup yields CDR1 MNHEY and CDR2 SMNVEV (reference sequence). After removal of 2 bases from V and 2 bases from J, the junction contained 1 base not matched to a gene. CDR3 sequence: CASSLAGGPYNEQFF. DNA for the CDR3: TGTGCCAGCAGTTTAGCGGGGGGGCCCTACAATGAGCAGTTCTTC.

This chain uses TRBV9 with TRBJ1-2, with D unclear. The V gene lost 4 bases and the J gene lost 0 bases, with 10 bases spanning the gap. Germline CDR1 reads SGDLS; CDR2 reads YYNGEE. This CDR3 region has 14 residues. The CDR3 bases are TGTGCCAGCAGCCCAGAGGGTGCTAACTATGGCTACACCTTC. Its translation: CASSPEGANYGYTF.

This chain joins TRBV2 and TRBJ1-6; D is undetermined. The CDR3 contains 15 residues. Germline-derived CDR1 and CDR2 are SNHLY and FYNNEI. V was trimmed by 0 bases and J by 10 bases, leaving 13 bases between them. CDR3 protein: CASSEALTRRSPLHF. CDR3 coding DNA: TGTGCCAGCAGTGAAGCGCTCACAAGGAGGTCACCCCTCCACTTT. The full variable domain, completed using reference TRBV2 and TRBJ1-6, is EPEVTQTPSHQVTQMGQEVILRCVPISNHLYFYWYRQILGQKVEFLVSFYNNEISEKSEIFDDQFSVERPDGSNFTLKIRSTKLEDSAMYFCASSEALTRRSPLHFGNGTRLTVT.